This is a list of T cell receptor beta chains from one sample in a study of blood T cells in healthy people across ages. Each CDR3 protein is one row after TCRdb ran MiXCR on the 5' RACE reads. The sample has 1.5 million to 2 million distinct CDR3 sequences; around half are singletons. Sequencing input: blood. These receptors were collected from a woman aged 40 to 50 in good health. The CDR3 runs from the conserved cysteine through the conserved F or W. The D gene is left open where the match is weak. For some rows the clone size is stated as once, few or many, or as a class when expanded; others skip it.

>TRBJ1-5|NA|TRBD1|TRBV20-1
CSARPTGLDQPQHF
TGCAGTGCTAGGCCGACAGGGTTGGATCAGCCCCAGCATTTT
>TRBJ1-2|NA|TRBD1|TRBV28
CATTPTRDRDNYGYTF
TGTGCCACCACCCCAACCCGGGACAGGGATAACTATGGCTACACCTTC
>TRBJ2-4|few|NA|TRBV3-1
CASSLKAGGNIQYF
TGTGCCAGCAGCCTAAAGGCAGGTGGGAACATTCAGTACTTC
>TRBJ1-5|few|NA|TRBV12-3/TRBV12-4
CASSLTDLGNQPQHF
TGTGCCAGCAGTTTGACGGACTTGGGGAATCAGCCCCAGCATTTT
>TRBJ1-2|few|NA|TRBV6-1
CASSDWGLRGYTF
TGTGCCAGCAGTGACTGGGGGCTTCGAGGCTACACCTTC
>TRBJ2-5|few|TRBD1|TRBV5-1
CASSLGGTGTQQETQYF
TGCGCCAGCAGCTTGGGAGGGACAGGGACCCAGCAAGAGACCCAGTACTTC
>TRBJ1-5|NA|TRBD1|TRBV12-3/TRBV12-4
CASSFTQGAGNQPQHF
TGTGCCAGCAGTTTCACACAGGGGGCCGGCAATCAGCCCCAGCATTTT
>TRBJ1-2|NA|NA|TRBV7-9
CASRNTSTVGYTF
TGTGCCAGCAGAAATACCTCGACCGTGGGCTACACCTTC
>TRBJ1-1|NA|NA|TRBV7-9
CASSFVGVEAFF
TGTGCCAGCAGCTTCGTCGGAGTTGAAGCTTTCTTT
>TRBJ2-1|NA|NA|TRBV7-2
CASSLVDGDGQFF
TGTGCCAGCAGCTTAGTGGACGGGGACGGGCAGTTCTTC
>TRBJ1-2|NA|NA|TRBV4-3
CASSQDHDRNYGYTF
TGCGCCAGCAGCCAAGATCATGACAGAAACTATGGCTACACCTTC
>TRBJ2-7|few|NA|TRBV6-5
CASRPIPLFNYEQYF
TGTGCCAGCAGACCCATACCCCTATTCAACTACGAGCAGTACTTC
>TRBJ2-3|NA|NA|TRBV28
CASSFRRDLGDTQYF
TGTGCCAGCAGTTTCCGACGGGATTTGGGAGATACGCAGTATTTT
>TRBJ2-5|NA|TRBD1|TRBV9
CASSLDRGIPETQYF
TGTGCCAGCAGTCTCGACAGGGGGATCCCAGAGACCCAGTACTTC
>TRBJ1-2|NA|NA|TRBV27
CATARIPGSSGRNGYTF
TGTGCCACCGCTCGAATACCCGGGTCCTCGGGAAGAAATGGCTACACCTTC
>TRBJ2-1|few|TRBD2|TRBV20-1
CSARDSGGRVGYNEQFF
TGCAGTGCTAGAGATAGCGGGGGTAGGGTTGGATACAATGAGCAGTTCTTC
>TRBJ2-3|NA|TRBD1|TRBV7-2
CASSPTGRTSTDTQYF
TGTGCCAGCAGCCCGACAGGGCGCACTAGCACAGATACGCAGTATTTT
>TRBJ1-1|NA|NA|TRBV20-1
CRTNTEAFF
TGCAGGACGAACACTGAAGCTTTCTTT
>TRBJ2-3|NA|TRBD2|TRBV6-5
CASSSGGSLSPTDTQYF
TGTGCCAGCAGTTCGGGGGGGTCGCTTTCCCCCACAGATACGCAGTATTTT
>TRBJ2-1|few|TRBD2|TRBV7-3
CASSLWGPSGSYNEQFF
TGTGCCAGCAGCTTATGGGGGCCTAGCGGGAGTTACAATGAGCAGTTCTTC
>TRBJ2-1|NA|NA|TRBV4-3
CASSHEHGGGEFF
TGCGCCAGCAGCCACGAACACGGGGGTGGGGAGTTCTTC
>TRBJ2-1|few|TRBD1|TRBV6-1
CASRGTGQASEQFF
TGTGCCAGCAGGGGGACGGGACAGGCAAGCGAGCAGTTCTTC
>TRBJ1-4|NA|NA|TRBV10-1
CASSESQATNEKLFF
TGCGCCAGCAGTGAATCTCAGGCAACTAATGAAAAACTGTTTTTT
>TRBJ2-5|NA|NA|TRBV28
CASSLTQGEETQYF
TGTGCCAGCAGTTTAACACAGGGAGAAGAGACCCAGTACTTC
>TRBJ2-3|NA|NA|TRBV5-6
CASSGDFYAQYF
TGTGCCAGCAGCGGCGATTTCTATGCGCAGTATTTT
>TRBJ2-3|NA|TRBD1|TRBV11-1
CASSFIRDSLTDTQYF
TGTGCCAGCAGCTTTATCCGGGACAGTCTCACAGATACGCAGTATTTT
>TRBJ2-3|NA|NA|TRBV11-2
CASSSFRNSADTQYF
TGTGCCAGCAGCTCCTTCAGGAATTCGGCAGATACGCAGTATTTT
>TRBJ2-5|few|TRBD2|TRBV11-2
CASSLTSGGAVETQYF
TGTGCCAGCAGCTTAACTAGCGGGGGGGCCGTAGAGACCCAGTACTTC
>TRBJ2-1|NA|TRBD2|TRBV10-3
CAIKGGDPEQETQFF
TGTGCCATCAAGGGAGGGGATCCGGAACAAGAGACCCAGTTCTTC
>TRBJ2-6|NA|TRBD1|TRBV6-2/TRBV6-3
CASSYKGQGASGANVLTF
TGTGCCAGCAGTTACAAGGGACAGGGGGCATCCGGGGCCAACGTCCTGACTTTC
>TRBJ2-1|NA|TRBD2|TRBV6-6
CASSYPPGLGRGEQFF
TGTGCCAGCAGTTATCCGCCGGGACTAGGTCGGGGTGAGCAGTTCTTC
>TRBJ2-5|NA|NA|TRBV28
CASSFPVGAETQYF
TGTGCCAGCAGTTTTCCTGTGGGGGCAGAGACCCAGTACTTC
>TRBJ2-2|NA|NA|TRBV28
CASSTGQTNTGELFF
TGTGCCAGCAGTACAGGACAGACGAACACCGGGGAGCTGTTTTTT
>TRBJ1-5|NA|NA|TRBV20-1
CSATPTYHSANQPQHF
TGCAGTGCCACTCCGACCTACCATAGCGCGAATCAGCCCCAGCATTTT
>TRBJ2-1|NA|TRBD2|TRBV29-1
CSAAKAGGLNEQFF
TGCAGCGCTGCCAAAGCGGGGGGGTTGAATGAGCAGTTCTTC
>TRBJ2-5|NA|TRBD2|TRBV5-1
CASSLLLGGSETQYF
TGCGCCAGCAGCTTGTTATTGGGAGGGTCGGAGACCCAGTACTTC
>TRBJ2-1|NA|TRBD1|TRBV12-3/TRBV12-4
CASRYDRGSSYEQFF
TGTGCCAGCAGATATGACAGGGGATCTTCCTACGAGCAGTTCTTC
>TRBJ2-1|NA|TRBD2|TRBV25-1
CASRGTSVRYNEQFF
TGTGCCAGCAGGGGGACTAGCGTCCGATACAATGAGCAGTTCTTC
>TRBJ2-4|few|NA|TRBV5-1
CASSSTGGGGQLAKNIQYF
TGCGCCAGCAGCTCTACAGGGGGGGGAGGCCAGCTAGCCAAAAACATTCAGTACTTC
>TRBJ2-5|NA|NA|TRBV30
CAWSSGCGETQYF
TGTGCCTGGAGTTCAGGGTGCGGGGAGACCCAGTACTTC
>TRBJ2-6|NA|NA|TRBV13
CASSLEGETGANVLTF
TGTGCCAGCAGCTTAGAGGGGGAAACTGGGGCCAACGTCCTGACTTTC
>TRBJ2-5|NA|NA|TRBV7-2
CASSETRGQETQYF
TGTGCCAGCAGCGAGACTAGAGGACAAGAGACCCAGTACTTC
>TRBJ2-5|NA|TRBD2|TRBV4-2
CASSQGNGAGGIQETQYF
TGTGCCAGCAGCCAAGGGAATGGAGCGGGGGGTATTCAAGAGACCCAGTACTTC
>TRBJ2-5|NA|NA|TRBV12-3/TRBV12-4
CASSLLAPGETQYF
TGTGCCAGCAGTCTCTTAGCCCCTGGAGAGACCCAGTACTTC
>TRBJ2-7|few|NA|TRBV4-2
CASSQERGGTYEQYF
TGTGCCAGCAGCCAAGAACGGGGCGGCACCTACGAGCAGTACTTC
>TRBJ1-2|NA|NA|TRBV6-1
CASSAAGTASSGYTF
TGTGCCAGCAGCGCCGCCGGGACCGCGAGCTCCGGCTACACCTTC
>TRBJ2-7|NA|TRBD2|TRBV28
CASSLLAGGPRQYF
TGTGCCAGCAGTTTATTAGCGGGGGGGCCACGGCAGTACTTC
>TRBJ2-3|NA|TRBD1|TRBV20-1
CSAIPRDRPTDTQYF
TGCAGTGCTATCCCCCGGGACAGACCCACAGATACGCAGTATTTT
>TRBJ2-7|NA|TRBD1|TRBV5-1
CASSALTGSYEQYF
TGCGCCAGCAGCGCCTTGACAGGGAGCTACGAGCAGTACTTC
>TRBJ2-1|few|TRBD2|TRBV11-2
CASSFRGDWLSSYNEQFF
TGTGCCAGCAGCTTTCGGGGGGACTGGCTTAGCTCCTACAATGAGCAGTTCTTC
>TRBJ2-7|NA|NA|TRBV7-2
CASSSTDRDYTYEQYF
TGTGCCAGCAGCTCGACGGACCGTGACTATACCTACGAGCAGTACTTC
>TRBJ2-1|NA|NA|TRBV13
CASSPNRGSVPQSYNEQFF
TGTGCCAGCAGCCCAAATAGGGGGTCGGTTCCACAATCCTACAATGAGCAGTTCTTC
>TRBJ2-1|NA|TRBD2|TRBV27
CASSPPPLAAHNEQFF
TGTGCCAGCAGTCCCCCCCCGCTAGCGGCACACAATGAGCAGTTCTTC
>TRBJ2-3|few|TRBD2|TRBV12-3/TRBV12-4
CASSLATSGGLDTQYF
TGTGCCAGCAGTTTAGCGACTAGCGGGGGACTAGATACGCAGTATTTT
>TRBJ2-7|few|TRBD1|TRBV15
CATSRVGTGSPYEQYF
TGTGCCACCAGCAGAGTCGGGACAGGGAGTCCCTACGAGCAGTACTTC
>TRBJ2-3|NA|TRBD2|TRBV7-2
CASSLGWGGDTQYF
TGTGCCAGCAGCTTAGGGTGGGGGGGGGATACGCAGTATTTT
>TRBJ1-2|few|NA|TRBV29-1
CSVEVLGPNGYTF
TGCAGCGTTGAAGTTTTGGGACCTAATGGCTACACCTTC
>TRBJ2-7|few|NA|TRBV7-2
CASSPQLGDSYEQYF
TGTGCCAGCAGCCCACAGTTGGGGGACTCCTACGAGCAGTACTTC
>TRBJ1-2|few|TRBD1|TRBV6-2/TRBV6-3
CASSPSGQPLNYGYTF
TGTGCCAGCAGCCCGTCGGGACAGCCGCTCAACTATGGCTACACCTTC
>TRBJ2-5|few|NA|TRBV7-2
CASSYGGGGDGETQYF
TGTGCCAGCAGCTATGGGGGAGGGGGAGATGGAGAGACCCAGTACTTC